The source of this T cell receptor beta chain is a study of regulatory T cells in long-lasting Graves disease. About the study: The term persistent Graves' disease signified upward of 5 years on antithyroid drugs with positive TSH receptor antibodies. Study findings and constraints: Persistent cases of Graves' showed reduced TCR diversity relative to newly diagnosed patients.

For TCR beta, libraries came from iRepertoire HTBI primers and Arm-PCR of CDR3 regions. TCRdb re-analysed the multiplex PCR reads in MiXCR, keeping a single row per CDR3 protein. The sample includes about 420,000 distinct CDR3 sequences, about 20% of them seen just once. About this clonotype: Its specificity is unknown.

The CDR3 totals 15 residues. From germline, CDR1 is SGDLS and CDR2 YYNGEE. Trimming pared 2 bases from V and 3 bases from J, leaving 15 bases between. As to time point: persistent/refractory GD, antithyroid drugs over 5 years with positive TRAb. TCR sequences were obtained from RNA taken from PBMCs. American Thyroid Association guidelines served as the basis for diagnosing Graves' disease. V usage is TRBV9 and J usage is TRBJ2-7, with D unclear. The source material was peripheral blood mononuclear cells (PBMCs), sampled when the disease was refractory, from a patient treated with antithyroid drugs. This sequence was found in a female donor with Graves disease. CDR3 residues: CASSVRRNMIYEQYF. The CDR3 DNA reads TGTGCCAGCAGCGTCCGACGGAATATGATCTACGAGCAGTACTTC.